Listed below are T cell receptor beta chains from one sample, sequenced in a study of Graves' ophthalmopathy and Graves' hyperthyroidism. In TCRdb, the multiplex PCR reads were re-called with MiXCR into one record per CDR3 protein. The table shows around 1.1 million distinct CDR3 sequences, with about two fifths occurring only once. The sample comprised peripheral blood or thyroid tissue (not recorded which). The receptors here all came from an adult man with Graves' hyperthyroidism. Each CDR3 is given with its conserved first and last residue.

CDR3 protein: CSAREERGSYEQYF
V gene: TRBV20-1

CDR3 protein: CASSLADSTTEKLFF
V gene: TRBV5-1

CDR3 protein: CASTQSGNQPQHF
V gene: TRBV2

CDR3 protein: CASSLAPSGRAYEQYF
V gene: TRBV7-3

CDR3 protein: CASSGRTGSSNYGYTF
V gene: TRBV2

CDR3 protein: CASSPSGDIGLDNSPLHF
V gene: TRBV7-9

CDR3 protein: CSVVGAMTNEKLFF
V gene: TRBV29-1

CDR3 protein: CASSSRSLAASYEQYF
V gene: TRBV9

CDR3 protein: CASRAGQRKSGYTF
V gene: TRBV5-1

CDR3 protein: CSARGGDQPQQYF
V gene: TRBV20-1

CDR3 protein: CAINSYEQYF
V gene: TRBV10-3